These 8 T cell receptor beta chains were all obtained from the same sample, sequenced in a study of blood T cell repertoires in COVID-19. Profiling relied on immunoSEQ multiplex PCR, and the TCRdb table lists in-frame clones only, not all of them. The sample includes around 290,000 clones, around 90% of them seen just once. Input material: PBMCs or T cells enriched from blood (not recorded which). The receptors were gathered from a young woman who had recovered from COVID-19.

The chain employs TRBV19 and TRBJ2-7; D is perhaps TRBD2 (6 bases). The CDR3 is 14 residues long. Germline values: CDR1 LNHDA, CDR2 SQIVND (reference sequence). V shed 5 bases and J shed 4 bases, with 15 bases lying between them. The CDR3, as DNA: TGTGCCAGTAGTTATGGGGAGGAAGGATACGAGCAGTACTTC. This translates into CASSYGEEGYEQYF.

V usage is TRBV6-1 and J usage is TRBJ2-6, with TRBD1 matching over 11 bases. The CDR3 totals 18 residues. From germline, CDR1 is MNHNS and CDR2 SASEGT. Germline trimming cut 3 bases from V and 2 bases from J; bases unmatched to any gene: 6. CDR3 DNA: TGTGCCAGCAGTGACTGGACAGGGGGCATTACTGGGGCCAACGTCCTGACTTTC. It codes for CASSDWTGGITGANVLTF.

The chain carries TRBV9 and TRBJ2-7; D is ambiguous. Trimming took off 0 bases at V and 4 bases at J, with 5 bases between the two ends. This CDR3 has 12 residues. The germline V gene has CDR1 SGDLS and CDR2 YYNGEE. The CDR3 bases are TGTGCCAGCAGCGTAGATGAGTACGAGCAGTACTTC. Its protein product is CASSVDEYEQYF.

The V call is TRBV28, the J call TRBJ2-7; D call uncertain. Germline CDR1 MDHEN, CDR2 SYDVKM. The CDR3 is made up of 12 amino acids. V lost 8 bases and J lost 2, with 10 bases in between. The CDR3 DNA reads TGTGCCAGCGGGCAATCAACCTACGAGCAGTACTTC. This gives the protein CASGQSTYEQYF.

The chain combines TRBV28 with TRBJ1-4; 7 bases agree with TRBD1. The V gene's germline CDR1 is MDHEN and CDR2 SYDVKM. The V and J ends lost 1 base and 4 bases, in that order; junction bases with no gene match: 6. The CDR3 extends over 16 amino acids. As DNA, the CDR3 is TGTGCCAGCAGTTTATTCTCGGGACAGATTAATGAAAAACTGTTTTTT. This translates into CASSLFSGQINEKLFF.

This clone appeared a few times. The chain is built from TRBV2 and TRBJ2-3; possibly TRBD2 for D (6 bases). The germline V gene has CDR1 SNHLY and CDR2 FYNNEI. V lost 1 base, J lost 2 bases, and 10 bases lay in between. There are 15 residues in the CDR3. The CDR3: CASSEERRDTDTQYF. The CDR3 nucleotides read TGTGCCAGCAGTGAAGAAAGGCGGGACACAGATACGCAGTATTTT.

The rearrangement uses TRBV19 and TRBJ1-1, with D perhaps matching TRBD1 (6 bases). CDR3 length equals 14 residues. The V gene lost 0 bases and the J gene lost 6 bases, with 11 bases spanning the gap. The germline V gene has CDR1 LNHDA and CDR2 SQIVND (reference sequence). CDR3 nucleotides: TGTGCCAGTAGTATAGAGACAGGCCAATCTGAAGCTTTCTTT. It is translated as CASSIETGQSEAFF. Drawing the rest from reference TRBV19 and TRBJ1-1, the complete variable domain is DGGITQSPKYLFRKEGQNVTLSCEQNLNHDAMYWYRQDPGQGLRLIYYSQIVNDFQKGDIAEGYSVSREKKESFPLTVTSAQKNPTAFYLCASSIETGQSEAFFGQGTRLTVV.

The V call is TRBV6-5, the J call TRBJ2-3, with D maybe TRBD1 (6 bases). Germline V CDR1 and CDR2: MNHEY, SVGAGI. The CDR3 totals 14 residues. V was shortened by 5 bases and J by 3 bases, with 12 bases between the two germline ends. The CDR3 spells CASSQTQGTDTQYF. The CDR3 nucleotides read TGTGCCAGCAGTCAAACACAGGGTACAGATACGCAGTATTTT.